This T cell receptor beta chain was identified in a study of B cell selection in AIRE deficiency. General study points: Healthy Tconv contained approximately 37% of shared healthy Treg sequences; only TCRbeta sequenced.

Here immunoSEQ multiplex PCR was the method, and the copy in TCRdb shows in-frame clones only, minus some. In the table there are approximately 24,000 clones, approximately 96% of which are singletons. To note about this clone: The antigen remains undetermined.

CD4+CD127+ cells were sorted as the conventional CD4 T cells. The CDR3 totals 20 residues. CDR1 is SGDLS, CDR2 YYNGEE, per germline. The trim removed 0 bases at V and 1 base at J, leaving 15 bases unmatched. The chain combines TRBV9 with TRBJ2-5; 10 bases agree with TRBD1. The clonotype comes from a human donor in good health. The sequencing sample was made of CD4+CD127+ conventional T cells sorted from PBMCs. CDR3 protein: CASSVATGQGGTRTQETQYF. In nucleotides, the CDR3 is TGTGCCAGCAGCGTAGCTACCGGACAGGGGGGAACTCGGACCCAAGAGACCCAGTACTTC. Full variable domain (missing parts from reference TRBV9 and TRBJ2-5): DSGVTQTPKHLITATGQRVTLRCSPRSGDLSVYWYQQSLDQGLQFLIQYYNGEERAKGNILERFSAQQFPDLHSELNLSSLELGDSALYFCASSVATGQGGTRTQETQYFGPGTRLLVL.